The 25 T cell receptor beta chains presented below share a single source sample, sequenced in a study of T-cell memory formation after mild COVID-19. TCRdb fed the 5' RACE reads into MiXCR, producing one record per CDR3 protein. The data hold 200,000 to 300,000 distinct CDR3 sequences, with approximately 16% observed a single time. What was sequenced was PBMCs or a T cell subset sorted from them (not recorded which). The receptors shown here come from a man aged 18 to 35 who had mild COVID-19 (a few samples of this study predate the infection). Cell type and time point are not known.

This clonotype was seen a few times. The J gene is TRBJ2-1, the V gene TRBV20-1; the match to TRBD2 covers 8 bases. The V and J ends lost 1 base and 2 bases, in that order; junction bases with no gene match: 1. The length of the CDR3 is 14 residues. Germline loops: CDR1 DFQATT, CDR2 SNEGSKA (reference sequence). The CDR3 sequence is CSARAGGAYNEQFF. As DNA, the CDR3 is TGCAGTGCTAGAGCGGGGGGGGCCTACAATGAGCAGTTCTTC.

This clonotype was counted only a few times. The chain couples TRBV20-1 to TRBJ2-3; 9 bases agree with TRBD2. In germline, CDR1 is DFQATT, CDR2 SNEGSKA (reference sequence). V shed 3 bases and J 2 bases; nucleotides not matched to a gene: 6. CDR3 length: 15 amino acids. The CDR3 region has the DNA TGCAGTGCTAGTGGGAGCGGGGGGTACACAGATACGCAGTATTTT. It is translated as CSASGSGGYTDTQYF.

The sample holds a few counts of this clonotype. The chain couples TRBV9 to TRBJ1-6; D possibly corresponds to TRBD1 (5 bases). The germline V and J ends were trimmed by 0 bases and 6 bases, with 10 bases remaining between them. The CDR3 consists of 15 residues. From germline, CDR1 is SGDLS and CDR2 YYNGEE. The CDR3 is CASSVGGGSNSPLHF. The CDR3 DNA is TGTGCCAGCAGCGTAGGCGGGGGGAGTAATTCACCCCTCCACTTT.

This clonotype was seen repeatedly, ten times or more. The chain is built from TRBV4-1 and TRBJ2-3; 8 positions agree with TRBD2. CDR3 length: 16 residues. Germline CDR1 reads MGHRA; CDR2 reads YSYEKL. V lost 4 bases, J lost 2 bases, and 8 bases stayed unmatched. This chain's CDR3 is CASSLKLAGPTDTQYF. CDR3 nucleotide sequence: TGCGCCAGCAGCCTCAAGCTAGCGGGCCCCACAGATACGCAGTATTTT.

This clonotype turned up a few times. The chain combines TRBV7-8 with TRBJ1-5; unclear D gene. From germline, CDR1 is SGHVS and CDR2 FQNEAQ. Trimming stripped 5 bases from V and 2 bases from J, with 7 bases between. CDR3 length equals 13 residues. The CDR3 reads CASSAEGNQPQHF. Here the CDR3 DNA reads TGTGCCAGCAGCGCAGAGGGCAATCAGCCCCAGCATTTT.

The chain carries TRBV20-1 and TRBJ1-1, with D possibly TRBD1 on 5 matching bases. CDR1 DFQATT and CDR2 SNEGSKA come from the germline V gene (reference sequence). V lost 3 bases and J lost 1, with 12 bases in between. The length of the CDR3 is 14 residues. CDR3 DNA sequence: TGCAGTGCTAGTCGGGGGGAGAGGAACACTGAAGCTTTCTTT. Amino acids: CSASRGERNTEAFF.

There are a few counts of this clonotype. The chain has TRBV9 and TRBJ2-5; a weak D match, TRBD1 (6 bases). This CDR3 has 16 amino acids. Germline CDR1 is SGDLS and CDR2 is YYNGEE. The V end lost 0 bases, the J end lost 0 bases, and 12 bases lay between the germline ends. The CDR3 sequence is CASSVAGGRYQETQYF. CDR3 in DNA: TGTGCCAGCAGCGTAGCTGGGGGCCGGTACCAAGAGACCCAGTACTTC.

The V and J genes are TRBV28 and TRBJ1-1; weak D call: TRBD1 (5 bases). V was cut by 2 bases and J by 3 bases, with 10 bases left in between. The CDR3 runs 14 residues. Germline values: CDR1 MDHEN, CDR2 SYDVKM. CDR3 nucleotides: TGTGCCAGCAGTTTAGGGGGTTCGGACACTGAAGCTTTCTTT. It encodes CASSLGGSDTEAFF. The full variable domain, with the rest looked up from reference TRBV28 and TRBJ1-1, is DVKVTQSSRYLVKRTGEKVFLECVQDMDHENMFWYRQDPGLGLRLIYFSYDVKMKEKGDIPEGYSVSREKKERFSLILESASTNQTSMYLCASSLGGSDTEAFFGQGTRLTVV.

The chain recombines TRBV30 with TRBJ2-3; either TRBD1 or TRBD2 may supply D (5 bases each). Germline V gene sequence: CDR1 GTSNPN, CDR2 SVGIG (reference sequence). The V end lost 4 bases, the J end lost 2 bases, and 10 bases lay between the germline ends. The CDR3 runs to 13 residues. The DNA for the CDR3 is TGTGCCTGGAACGGGGCCTACACAGATACGCAGTATTTT. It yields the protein CAWNGAYTDTQYF.

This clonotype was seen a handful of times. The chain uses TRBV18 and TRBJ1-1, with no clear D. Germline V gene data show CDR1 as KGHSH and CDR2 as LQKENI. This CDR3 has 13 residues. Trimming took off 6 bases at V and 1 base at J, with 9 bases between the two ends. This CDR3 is CASSRSENTEAFF. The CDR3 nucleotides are TGTGCCAGCTCTCGGTCCGAGAACACTGAAGCTTTCTTT.

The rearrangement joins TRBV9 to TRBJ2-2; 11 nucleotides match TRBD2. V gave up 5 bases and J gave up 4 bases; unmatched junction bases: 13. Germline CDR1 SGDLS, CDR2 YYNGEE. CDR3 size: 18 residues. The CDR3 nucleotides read TGTGCCAGCAGTCAACAACAACTAGCGGGGGCCACCACCGGGGAGCTGTTTTTT. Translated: CASSQQQLAGATTGELFF. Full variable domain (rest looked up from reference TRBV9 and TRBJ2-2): DSGVTQTPKHLITATGQRVTLRCSPRSGDLSVYWYQQSLDQGLQFLIQYYNGEERAKGNILERFSAQQFPDLHSELNLSSLELGDSALYFCASSQQQLAGATTGELFFGEGSRLTVL.

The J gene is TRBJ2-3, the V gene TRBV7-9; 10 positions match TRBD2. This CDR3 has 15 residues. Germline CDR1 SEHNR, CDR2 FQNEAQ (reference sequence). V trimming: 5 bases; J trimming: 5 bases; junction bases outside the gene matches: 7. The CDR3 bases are TGTGCCAGCAGCCTCCCAGCGGGGGGGCAAGATACGCAGTATTTT. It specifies CASSLPAGGQDTQYF.

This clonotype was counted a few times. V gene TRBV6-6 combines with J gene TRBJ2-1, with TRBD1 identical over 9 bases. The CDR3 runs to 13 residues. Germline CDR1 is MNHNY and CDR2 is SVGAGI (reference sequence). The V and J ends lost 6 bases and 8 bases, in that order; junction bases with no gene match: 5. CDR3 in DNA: TGTGCCAGCAGCCATACAGGGGGCGATGAGCAGTTCTTC. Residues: CASSHTGGDEQFF.

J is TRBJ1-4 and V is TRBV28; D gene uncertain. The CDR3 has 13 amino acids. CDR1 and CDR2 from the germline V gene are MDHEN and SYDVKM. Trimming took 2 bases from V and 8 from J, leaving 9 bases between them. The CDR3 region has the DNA TGTGCCAGCAGTTTAGGGCCGGGAGAAAAACTGTTTTTT. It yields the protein CASSLGPGEKLFF.

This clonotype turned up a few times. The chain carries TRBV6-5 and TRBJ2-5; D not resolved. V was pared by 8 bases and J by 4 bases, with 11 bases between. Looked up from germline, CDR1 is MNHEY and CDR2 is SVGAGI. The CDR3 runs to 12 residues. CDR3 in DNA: TGTGCCAGCCGAACATCAAGAGAGACCCAGTACTTC. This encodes CASRTSRETQYF.

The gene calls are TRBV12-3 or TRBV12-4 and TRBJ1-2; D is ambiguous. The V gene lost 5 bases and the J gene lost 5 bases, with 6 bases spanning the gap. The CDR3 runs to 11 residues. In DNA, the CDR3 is TGTGCCAGCAGTGAACAGTATGGCTACACCTTC. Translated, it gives CASSEQYGYTF.

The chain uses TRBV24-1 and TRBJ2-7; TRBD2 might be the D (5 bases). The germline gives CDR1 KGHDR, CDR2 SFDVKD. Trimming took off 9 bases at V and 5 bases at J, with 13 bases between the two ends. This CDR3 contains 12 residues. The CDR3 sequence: CATVPGIDEQYF. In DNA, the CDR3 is TGTGCCACCGTACCGGGGATTGACGAGCAGTACTTC.

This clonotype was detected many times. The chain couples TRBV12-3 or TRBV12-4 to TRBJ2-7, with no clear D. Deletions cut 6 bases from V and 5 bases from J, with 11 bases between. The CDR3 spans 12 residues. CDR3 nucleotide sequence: TGTGCCAGCAGCTCGCGGCGGAACGAGCAGTACGTC. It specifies CASSSRRNEQYV.

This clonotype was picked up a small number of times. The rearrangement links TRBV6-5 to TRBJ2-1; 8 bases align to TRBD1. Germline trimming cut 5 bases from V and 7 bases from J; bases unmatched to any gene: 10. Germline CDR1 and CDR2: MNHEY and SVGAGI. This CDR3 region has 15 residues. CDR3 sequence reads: CASSVTGGIGNEQFF. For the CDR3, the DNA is TGTGCCAGCAGTGTAACAGGGGGTATTGGGAATGAGCAGTTCTTC.

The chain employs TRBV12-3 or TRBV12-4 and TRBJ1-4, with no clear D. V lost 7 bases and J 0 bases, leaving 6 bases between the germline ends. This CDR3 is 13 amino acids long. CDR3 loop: CASIGATNEKLFF. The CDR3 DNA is TGTGCCAGCATTGGGGCAACTAATGAAAAACTGTTTTTT.

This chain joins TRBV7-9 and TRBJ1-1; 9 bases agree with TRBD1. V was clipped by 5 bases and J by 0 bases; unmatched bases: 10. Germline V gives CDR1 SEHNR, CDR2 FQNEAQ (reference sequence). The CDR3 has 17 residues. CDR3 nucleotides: TGTGCCAGCAGCCCCCCCCAACAGGGGGCCCTGAACACTGAAGCTTTCTTT. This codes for CASSPPQQGALNTEAFF.

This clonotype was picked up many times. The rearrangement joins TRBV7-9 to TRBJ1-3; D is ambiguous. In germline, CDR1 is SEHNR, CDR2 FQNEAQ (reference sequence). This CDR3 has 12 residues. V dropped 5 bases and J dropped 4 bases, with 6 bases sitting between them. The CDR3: CASSQTGNTIYF. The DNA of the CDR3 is TGTGCCAGCAGCCAGACAGGAAACACCATATATTTT.

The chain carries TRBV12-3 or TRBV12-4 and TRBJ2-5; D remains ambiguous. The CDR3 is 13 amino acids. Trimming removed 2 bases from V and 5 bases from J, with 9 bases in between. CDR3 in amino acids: CASSLRLQETQYF. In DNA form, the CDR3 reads TGTGCCAGCAGTTTACGATTACAGGAGACCCAGTACTTC.

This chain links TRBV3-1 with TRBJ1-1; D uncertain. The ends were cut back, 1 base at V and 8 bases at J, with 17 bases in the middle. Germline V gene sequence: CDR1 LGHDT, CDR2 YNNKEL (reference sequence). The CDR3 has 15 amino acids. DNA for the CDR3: TGTGCCAGCAGCCAAGGTTTGGATCCCGCCTACGAAGCTTTCTTT. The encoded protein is CASSQGLDPAYEAFF.

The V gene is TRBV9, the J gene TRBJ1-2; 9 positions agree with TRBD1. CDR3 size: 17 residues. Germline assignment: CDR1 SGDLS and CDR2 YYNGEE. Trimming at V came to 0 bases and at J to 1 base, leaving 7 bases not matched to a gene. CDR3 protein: CASSVEDRGGLNYGYTF. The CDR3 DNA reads TGTGCCAGCAGCGTAGAGGACAGGGGAGGCCTTAACTATGGCTACACCTTC.